This is a list of T cell receptor beta chains from one sample in a study of cytomegalovirus exposure and HLA in healthy donors. The data were produced by immunoSEQ multiplex PCR, yet TCRdb's version contains in-frame clones alone and is incomplete. The sample contains 110,000 or so clones, 60% to 85% of which appear only once. The specimen was PBMCs. These receptors were taken from a female donor in good health and CMV-seronegative. Both conserved end residues are part of each CDR3. Fields, in order: V gene, clone size, D gene, J gene, CDR3 protein, CDR3 DNA. D genes are given only for firm matches. A clone size is listed for some rows: how often the clone was seen (once, few, many), or a class if it is expanded.

V gene: TRBV7-3; clone size: NA; D gene: TRBD2; J gene: TRBJ2-7; CDR3 protein: CASSLSSGSEQYF; CDR3 DNA: TGTGCCAGCAGCTTATCTAGCGGGAGCGAGCAGTACTTC
V gene: TRBV4-3; clone size: NA; D gene: NA; J gene: TRBJ1-2; CDR3 protein: CASSQDGGSGYGYTF; CDR3 DNA: TGCGCCAGCAGCCAAGATGGGGGCTCCGGCTATGGCTACACCTTC
V gene: TRBV2; clone size: NA; D gene: NA; J gene: TRBJ1-3; CDR3 protein: CASTKEQASGNTIYF; CDR3 DNA: TGTGCCAGCACGAAGGAACAGGCCTCTGGAAACACCATATATTTT
V gene: TRBV6-4; clone size: few; D gene: NA; J gene: TRBJ1-1; CDR3 protein: CASSDSPVTEAFF; CDR3 DNA: TGTGCCAGCAGTGACTCTCCTGTAACTGAAGCTTTCTTT
V gene: TRBV4-3; clone size: NA; D gene: TRBD2; J gene: TRBJ2-3; CDR3 protein: CASSQDHAGGWDTQYF; CDR3 DNA: TGCGCCAGCAGCCAAGATCATGCGGGGGGCTGGGATACGCAGTATTTT
V gene: TRBV7-8; clone size: NA; D gene: NA; J gene: TRBJ1-1; CDR3 protein: CASSVLTSRGAFF; CDR3 DNA: TGTGCCAGCAGTGTATTGACGAGCAGGGGAGCTTTCTTT
V gene: TRBV5-4; clone size: NA; D gene: NA; J gene: TRBJ2-5; CDR3 protein: CASSAKGGTAQETQYF; CDR3 DNA: TGTGCCAGCAGCGCCAAAGGCGGGACAGCCCAAGAGACCCAGTACTTC
V gene: TRBV11-1; clone size: NA; D gene: TRBD2; J gene: TRBJ2-7; CDR3 protein: CASSPRPSGGPYEQYF; CDR3 DNA: TGTGCCAGCAGCCCGAGGCCTAGCGGGGGGCCCTACGAGCAGTACTTC
V gene: TRBV10-3; clone size: NA; D gene: TRBD1; J gene: TRBJ1-2; CDR3 protein: CAITEGDRGTNYGYTF; CDR3 DNA: TGTGCCATCACCGAGGGGGACAGGGGGACTAACTATGGCTACACCTTC
V gene: TRBV4-3; clone size: NA; D gene: NA; J gene: TRBJ1-3; CDR3 protein: CASSQDTAFMSIYF; CDR3 DNA: TGCGCCAGCAGCCAAGATACTGCCTTTATGTCCATATATTTT
V gene: TRBV19; clone size: NA; D gene: NA; J gene: TRBJ1-5; CDR3 protein: CASSRSLQGQPQHF; CDR3 DNA: TGTGCCAGTAGTAGATCCCTCCAGGGACAGCCCCAGCATTTT
V gene: TRBV10-3; clone size: NA; D gene: TRBD1; J gene: TRBJ2-5; CDR3 protein: CAISESLRDRVGRETQYF; CDR3 DNA: TGTGCCATCAGTGAGTCGCTCCGGGACAGGGTTGGTAGGGAGACCCAGTACTTC
V gene: TRBV25-1; clone size: NA; D gene: NA; J gene: TRBJ2-2; CDR3 protein: CASSLQGLTGTGELFF; CDR3 DNA: TGTGCCAGCAGTTTACAGGGCTTAACAGGCACCGGGGAGCTGTTTTTT
V gene: TRBV5-6; clone size: few; D gene: NA; J gene: TRBJ1-1; CDR3 protein: CASSLEGGNTEAFF; CDR3 DNA: TGTGCCAGCAGCTTAGAGGGTGGGAACACTGAAGCTTTCTTT
V gene: TRBV28; clone size: NA; D gene: NA; J gene: TRBJ1-2; CDR3 protein: CASSRATGIRENTF; CDR3 DNA: TGTGCCAGCAGTCGAGCTACCGGGATAAGAGAGAACACCTTC
V gene: TRBV4-2; clone size: few; D gene: NA; J gene: TRBJ1-1; CDR3 protein: CASSQDRGNTEAFF; CDR3 DNA: TGTGCCAGCAGCCAAGATAGGGGGAACACTGAAGCTTTCTTT
V gene: TRBV4-3; clone size: few; D gene: TRBD1; J gene: TRBJ1-2; CDR3 protein: CASSQVLGGRGGYTF; CDR3 DNA: TGCGCCAGCAGCCAAGTGTTAGGGGGCCGTGGAGGCTACACCTTC
V gene: TRBV5-1; clone size: NA; D gene: TRBD1; J gene: TRBJ1-6; CDR3 protein: CASSLVGTVDSPLHF; CDR3 DNA: TGCGCCAGCAGCTTGGTTGGGACAGTTGATTCACCCCTCCACTTT
V gene: TRBV4-3; clone size: NA; D gene: TRBD1; J gene: TRBJ2-7; CDR3 protein: CASSQTDRGLYEQYF; CDR3 DNA: TGCGCCAGCAGCCAAACAGACAGGGGACTCTACGAGCAGTACTTC
V gene: TRBV7-9; clone size: few; D gene: TRBD1; J gene: TRBJ1-2; CDR3 protein: CASSLGTGDGYTF; CDR3 DNA: TGTGCCAGCAGCTTAGGGACAGGGGATGGCTACACCTTC
V gene: TRBV6-6; clone size: NA; D gene: NA; J gene: TRBJ2-2; CDR3 protein: CAAGADTGELFF; CDR3 DNA: TGTGCCGCGGGGGCGGACACCGGGGAGCTGTTTTTT
V gene: TRBV2; clone size: NA; D gene: NA; J gene: TRBJ2-7; CDR3 protein: CASSPGQDFSYEQYF; CDR3 DNA: TGTGCCAGCAGTCCCGGGCAGGACTTCTCCTACGAGCAGTACTTC
V gene: TRBV5-1; clone size: NA; D gene: NA; J gene: TRBJ1-3; CDR3 protein: CASSLDRSSGNTIYF; CDR3 DNA: TGCGCCAGCAGCTTGGACAGGAGCTCTGGAAACACCATATATTTT
V gene: TRBV28; clone size: once; D gene: TRBD1; J gene: TRBJ1-4; CDR3 protein: CASRPPGGRTNEKLFF; CDR3 DNA: TGTGCCAGCAGACCACCAGGGGGTCGGACTAATGAAAAACTGTTTTTT
V gene: TRBV7-9; clone size: NA; D gene: NA; J gene: TRBJ2-7; CDR3 protein: CASSSRTIEQYF; CDR3 DNA: TGTGCCAGCAGCTCCCGCACTATAGAGCAGTACTTC
V gene: TRBV7-9; clone size: NA; D gene: NA; J gene: TRBJ2-6; CDR3 protein: CASSLGGVSGANVLTF; CDR3 DNA: TGTGCCAGCAGCTTAGGGGGGGTCTCTGGGGCCAACGTCCTGACTTTC
V gene: TRBV7-2; clone size: NA; D gene: NA; J gene: TRBJ2-3; CDR3 protein: CASSSAGSTRNTQYF; CDR3 DNA: TGTGCCAGCAGCTCCGCAGGGTCCACACGGAATACGCAGTATTTT
V gene: TRBV6-1; clone size: NA; D gene: TRBD1; J gene: TRBJ2-5; CDR3 protein: CASSDPTGTGQETQYF; CDR3 DNA: TGTGCCAGCAGTGATCCAACCGGGACAGGGCAAGAGACCCAGTACTTC
V gene: TRBV19; clone size: NA; D gene: TRBD2; J gene: TRBJ2-5; CDR3 protein: CASSSRTSGVQETQYF; CDR3 DNA: TGTGCCAGCTCGAGTAGGACTAGCGGGGTCCAAGAGACCCAGTACTTC
V gene: TRBV2; clone size: once; D gene: TRBD2; J gene: TRBJ2-5; CDR3 protein: CASSPSNGGAETQYF; CDR3 DNA: TGTGCCAGCAGTCCTTCCAACGGGGGGGCAGAGACCCAGTACTTC
V gene: TRBV5-6; clone size: NA; D gene: TRBD2; J gene: TRBJ2-2; CDR3 protein: CASSFTVQRGGDTGELFF; CDR3 DNA: TGTGCCAGCAGCTTTACGGTACAGCGGGGGGGCGACACCGGGGAGCTGTTTTTT
V gene: TRBV11-2; clone size: few; D gene: TRBD1; J gene: TRBJ1-4; CDR3 protein: CASSQTGGQEKLFF; CDR3 DNA: TGTGCCAGCAGCCAGACAGGGGGCCAGGAAAAACTGTTTTTT
V gene: TRBV5-4; clone size: NA; D gene: NA; J gene: TRBJ2-3; CDR3 protein: CASSLVWQTDTQYF; CDR3 DNA: TGTGCCAGCAGCTTGGTGTGGCAGACAGATACGCAGTATTTT
V gene: TRBV13; clone size: NA; D gene: NA; J gene: TRBJ2-5; CDR3 protein: CASSLSGYQETQYF; CDR3 DNA: TGTGCCAGCAGCTTAAGCGGGTACCAAGAGACCCAGTACTTC
V gene: TRBV5-1; clone size: NA; D gene: NA; J gene: TRBJ2-3; CDR3 protein: CASSRGRFITDTQYF; CDR3 DNA: TGCGCCAGCAGCAGAGGGAGGTTTATCACAGATACGCAGTATTTT
V gene: TRBV5-1; clone size: NA; D gene: NA; J gene: TRBJ2-7; CDR3 protein: CASRQTALSSYEQYF; CDR3 DNA: TGCGCCAGCAGGCAAACAGCTCTGAGCTCCTACGAGCAGTACTTC
V gene: TRBV5-4; clone size: NA; D gene: NA; J gene: TRBJ1-6; CDR3 protein: CASSLGQGGNSPLHF; CDR3 DNA: TGTGCCAGCAGCTTGGGGCAGGGCGGTAATTCACCCCTCCACTTT
V gene: TRBV7-6; clone size: few; D gene: TRBD2; J gene: TRBJ2-3; CDR3 protein: CASSLRLAGGPTDTQYF; CDR3 DNA: TGTGCCAGCAGCTTGCGACTAGCGGGGGGCCCCACAGATACGCAGTATTTT
V gene: TRBV9; clone size: NA; D gene: TRBD2; J gene: TRBJ2-1; CDR3 protein: CASSVGLAGVNNEQFF; CDR3 DNA: TGTGCCAGCAGCGTAGGTCTAGCGGGGGTAAACAATGAGCAGTTCTTC
V gene: TRBV7-9; clone size: few; D gene: TRBD1; J gene: TRBJ1-1; CDR3 protein: CASSPRQGVGNTEAFF; CDR3 DNA: TGTGCCAGCAGTCCTCGACAGGGGGTGGGGAACACTGAAGCTTTCTTT
V gene: TRBV27; clone size: NA; D gene: TRBD1; J gene: TRBJ2-7; CDR3 protein: CASRLRDRVYEQYF; CDR3 DNA: TGTGCCAGCAGACTCCGGGACAGGGTCTACGAGCAGTACTTC
V gene: TRBV29-1; clone size: once; D gene: NA; J gene: TRBJ2-7; CDR3 protein: CSVERGRGYEQYF; CDR3 DNA: TGCAGCGTTGAACGAGGGAGGGGGTACGAGCAGTACTTC
V gene: TRBV18; clone size: NA; D gene: TRBD2; J gene: TRBJ2-5; CDR3 protein: CASSPLGLAGGQETQYF; CDR3 DNA: TGTGCCAGCTCACCTCTTGGACTAGCGGGGGGCCAAGAGACCCAGTACTTC
V gene: TRBV2; clone size: once; D gene: NA; J gene: TRBJ2-7; CDR3 protein: CASSAPFRVEQYF; CDR3 DNA: TGTGCCAGCTCGGCCCCCTTCAGGGTCGAGCAGTACTTC
V gene: TRBV7-6; clone size: NA; D gene: NA; J gene: TRBJ2-3; CDR3 protein: CASMPNLWGESPSTDTQYF; CDR3 DNA: TGTGCCAGCATGCCGAACCTTTGGGGGGAAAGCCCAAGCACAGATACGCAGTATTTT
V gene: TRBV6-5; clone size: few; D gene: NA; J gene: TRBJ1-1; CDR3 protein: CASSFGGSLNTEAFF; CDR3 DNA: TGTGCCAGCAGTTTTGGGGGCAGCTTGAACACTGAAGCTTTCTTT
V gene: TRBV6-5; clone size: NA; D gene: TRBD1; J gene: TRBJ1-1; CDR3 protein: CASSYSGGPEAFF; CDR3 DNA: TGTGCCAGCAGTTACTCAGGGGGCCCTGAAGCTTTCTTT
V gene: TRBV18; clone size: NA; D gene: NA; J gene: TRBJ2-2; CDR3 protein: CASSPRDTGELFF; CDR3 DNA: TGTGCCAGCTCACCAAGAGACACCGGGGAGCTGTTTTTT
V gene: TRBV4-3; clone size: NA; D gene: NA; J gene: TRBJ2-7; CDR3 protein: CASSQDRSGRDEQYF; CDR3 DNA: TGCGCCAGCAGCCAAGATCGGAGCGGCCGAGACGAGCAGTACTTC
V gene: TRBV4-3; clone size: NA; D gene: TRBD2; J gene: TRBJ2-4; CDR3 protein: CASSQDTAGGHFSIQYF; CDR3 DNA: TGCGCCAGCAGCCAGGACACAGCGGGGGGGCATTTCAGCATTCAGTACTTC